This T cell receptor (beta chain) was identified in a study of blood T cell repertoires in COVID-19. Background on the study: The origin of the acute and convalescent COVID-19 samples was the United States, Italy and Spain. In each case, the material was cDNA or gDNA derived from T cells, B-cell-depleted T cells, or PBMCs.

Trimming left V 4 bases short and J 3 bases short, with 4 bases between. The CDR3 covers 11 residues. Germline values: CDR1 SNHLY, CDR2 FYNNEI. TCRdb's table, derived via immunoSEQ multiplex PCR, lists solely in-frame clones and lacks some. The data show more than 85,000 clones, roughly 90% seen once. The receptor was isolated from a woman between 65 and 79 years old with acute or convalescent COVID-19. This chain connects TRBV2 to TRBJ2-7; no firm D call. Sequences were obtained from peripheral blood. CDR3 sequence (DNA): TGTGCCAGCAGTGGCGGCTACGAGCAGTACTTC. The encoded protein is CASSGGYEQYF. The full variable domain, rest sourced from reference TRBV2 and TRBJ2-7, is EPEVTQTPSHQVTQMGQEVILRCVPISNHLYFYWYRQILGQKVEFLVSFYNNEISEKSEIFDDQFSVERPDGSNFTLKIRSTKLEDSAMYFCASSGGYEQYFGPGTRLTVT.